This T cell receptor (beta chain) is drawn from a study of beta chain features in type 1 diabetes. Study-wide findings and caveats: Type 1 diabetes patients had VDJ junctions that carried fewer insertions and more deletions.

Reverse transcription of all isolated RNA meant that expressed TCRB transcripts were sequenced. TCRdb keeps only in-frame clones here, not all; method: immunoSEQ multiplex PCR. The data contain hundreds of thousands of clones, around a sixth of them singletons. The sample holds a few counts of this clone. Its antigen is still unknown. The J segment lost 13 bases and the V segment lost 5 bases, leaving 8 bases of the junction unmatched. CDR1 MNHEY and CDR2 SMNVEV come from the germline V gene (reference sequence). The CDR3 spans 13 residues. Central memory, naive, regulatory and stem cell-like memory CD4+ cells were sorted by CD45RO/CCR7/CD25/CD127/CD95/CD27.

The chain is built from TRBV27 and TRBJ2-5, with 12 bases that match TRBD2. Source material: naive CD4+ T cells from blood. This TCR came from a man younger than 35 in good health. The CDR3 loop reads CASSRTSGAVRYF. The CDR3, as DNA: TGTGCCAGCAGTCGGACTAGCGGGGCGGTTCGGTACTTC.